Each of the 14 T cell receptor beta chains below was sequenced from the same sample in a study of shared clonotypes between healthy human individuals. Measured with immunoSEQ multiplex PCR; TCRdb has only the in-frame clones, and not every one. The table shows hundreds of thousands of clones, with 95% to 98% occurring only once. Positive CCR7 selection of CD45RO-negative cells yielded the naive CD8 cells, and terminally differentiated effector memory CD45RA+ cells were excluded. Material for sequencing was naive CD8+ T cells sorted from blood. These receptors all come from a man aged 30 to 39 in good health.

This clone has just one count. The J gene is TRBJ2-1, the V gene TRBV28; TRBD2 aligns across 7 bases. The CDR3 loop spans 15 amino acids. The trim removed 5 bases at V and 5 bases at J, leaving 9 bases unmatched. CDR1 and CDR2 (germline): MDHEN, SYDVKM. The CDR3 sequence is CASSLAEAGHNEQFF. CDR3 in DNA: TGTGCCAGCAGTCTAGCGGAGGCGGGCCACAATGAGCAGTTCTTC. Together with reference TRBV28 and TRBJ2-1, the CDR3 gives the full variable domain: DVKVTQSSRYLVKRTGEKVFLECVQDMDHENMFWYRQDPGLGLRLIYFSYDVKMKEKGDIPEGYSVSREKKERFSLILESASTNQTSMYLCASSLAEAGHNEQFFGPGTRLTVL.

The rearrangement uses TRBV10-3 and TRBJ1-1; 7 nucleotides agree with TRBD1. This CDR3 is 14 amino acids long. Germline CDR1 is ENHRY and CDR2 is SYGVKD. V was pared by 4 bases and J by 3 bases, with 5 bases of the junction left unmatched. CDR3: CAISALTGDTEAFF. The CDR3 DNA is TGTGCCATCAGTGCACTAACAGGGGACACTGAAGCTTTCTTT.

In DNA, the CDR3 is TGTGCCAGCAGTTACTCGAAGGGGAACGGGGAGCTGTTTTTT. Protein: CASSYSKGNGELFF. J is TRBJ2-2 and V is TRBV6-5; D possibly corresponds to TRBD1 (5 bases). Germline CDR1 and CDR2: MNHEY and SVGAGI. The CDR3 covers 14 residues. V lost 0 bases, J lost 7 bases, and 9 bases lay in between.

The rearrangement links TRBV6-1 to TRBJ2-1; the match to TRBD1 covers 9 bases. Germline CDR1 MNHNS, CDR2 SASEGT. The V and J ends lost 2 bases and 8 bases, in that order; junction bases with no gene match: 7. CDR3 size: 15 residues. As DNA, the CDR3 is TGTGCCAGCAGTGAATGGGGACAGGGTGTCGATGAGCAGTTCTTC. This translates into CASSEWGQGVDEQFF.

The chain has TRBV29-1 and TRBJ2-1; 8 bases match TRBD1. Germline V lookup: CDR1 SQVTM, CDR2 ANQGSEA. V shed 4 bases, J shed 3 bases, and the junction held 5 bases outside the gene matches. CDR3 length: 14 residues. The CDR3 is CSVGGTGRYNEQFF. DNA for the CDR3: TGCAGCGTTGGGGGGACAGGCCGCTACAATGAGCAGTTCTTC.

The rearrangement joins TRBV28 to TRBJ1-4; TRBD1 might be the D (5 bases). CDR1 is MDHEN, CDR2 SYDVKM, per germline. The V end was cut by 6 bases, the J end by 8 bases, with 22 bases between. This CDR3 has 16 amino acids. The CDR3 bases are TGTGCCAGCAGACCCCTCGGGGGGGGGTTTGGAGAAAAACTGTTTTTT. Residues: CASRPLGGGFGEKLFF.

This rearrangement joins TRBV2 to TRBJ1-2, with 10 bases matching TRBD1. The germline V gene encodes CDR1 SNHLY and CDR2 FYNNEI. This CDR3 spans 13 amino acids. The V gene end was trimmed by 7 bases and the J gene end by 5 bases; junction bases not matched to a gene: 4. Here the CDR3 reads CASTPGQGYGYTF. CDR3 bases: TGTGCCAGCACCCCGGGACAGGGGTATGGCTACACCTTC.

This rearrangement joins TRBV5-1 to TRBJ2-1; TRBD2 aligns across 8 bases. This CDR3 is 19 amino acids long. V was clipped by 0 bases and J by 7 bases; unmatched bases: 18. Germline V CDR1 and CDR2: SGHRS, YFSETQ. CDR3 nucleotides: TGCGCCAGCAGCTTGGCGCCTCGACTAGCGAGGGATTTTAGGAATGAGCAGTTCTTC. Encoded protein: CASSLAPRLARDFRNEQFF.

Concerning this clone: At the DNA level, this CDR3 is encoded by other sequences in the same sample as well. The CDR3 DNA follows: TGCAGCGTGGAGGGACTAGCGGGAGGTTCCTACAATGAGCAGTTCTTC. It specifies CSVEGLAGGSYNEQFF. The V and J genes are TRBV29-1 and TRBJ2-1, with 15 bases aligning to TRBD2. With V trimmed by 6 bases and J by 1 base, 4 bases remained unmatched. This CDR3 has 16 residues. The germline gives CDR1 SQVTM, CDR2 ANQGSEA.

The chain combines TRBV27 with TRBJ2-2; 8 bases align to TRBD1. The V gene end was trimmed by 4 bases and the J gene end by 0 bases; junction bases not matched to a gene: 7. The CDR3 spans 17 residues. Germline V gene sequence: CDR1 MNHEY, CDR2 SMNVEV (reference sequence). In DNA form, the CDR3 reads TGTGCCAGCAGTTCTTGGACAGGGACATCGAACACCGGGGAGCTGTTTTTT. Amino acid sequence: CASSSWTGTSNTGELFF.

The chain employs TRBV9 and TRBJ2-5; TRBD1 aligns across 7 bases. CDR3 length: 16 amino acids. The germline V gene encodes CDR1 SGDLS and CDR2 YYNGEE. V trimming: 3 bases; J trimming: 5 bases; junction bases outside the gene matches: 13. The CDR3 coding sequence is TGTGCCAGCAGCGGTAGCTCGACAGGGTCCGGGGAGACCCAGTACTTC. Protein: CASSGSSTGSGETQYF.

J is TRBJ2-3 and V is TRBV19, with 7 bases that match TRBD2. CDR1 LNHDA and CDR2 SQIVND come from the germline V gene (reference sequence). CDR3 length: 17 amino acids. V lost 3 bases, J lost 3 bases, and 12 bases stayed unmatched. The CDR3 DNA reads as TGTGCCAGTAGTATGGTCTTCCTAGCGGTAGGAACAGATACGCAGTATTTT. This encodes CASSMVFLAVGTDTQYF.

V gene TRBV5-6 combines with J gene TRBJ1-2; D gene ambiguous. The CDR3 runs 14 residues. Germline loops: CDR1 SGHDT, CDR2 YYEEEE. The V and J ends lost 3 bases and 0 bases respectively, with 9 bases between them. CDR3 amino acids: CASSSGVANYGYTF. In DNA form, the CDR3 reads TGTGCCAGCAGCTCCGGGGTAGCTAACTATGGCTACACCTTC.

The chain recombines TRBV9 with TRBJ2-2; the D gene is possibly TRBD2 (6 bases). Germline-derived CDR1 and CDR2 are SGDLS and YYNGEE. Trimming left V 0 bases short and J 6 bases short, with 9 bases between. The CDR3 loop spans 14 amino acids. Here the CDR3 DNA reads TGTGCCAGCAGCGTAGTGGAGGGGCCCGGGGAGCTGTTTTTT. This translates into CASSVVEGPGELFF.